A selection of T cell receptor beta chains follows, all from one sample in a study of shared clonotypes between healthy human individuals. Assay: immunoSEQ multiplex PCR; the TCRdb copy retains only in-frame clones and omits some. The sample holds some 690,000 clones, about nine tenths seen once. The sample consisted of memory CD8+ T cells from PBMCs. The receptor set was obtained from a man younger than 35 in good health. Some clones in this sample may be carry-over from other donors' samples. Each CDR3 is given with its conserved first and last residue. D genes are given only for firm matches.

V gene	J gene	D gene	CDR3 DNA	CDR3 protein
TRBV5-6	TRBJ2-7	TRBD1	TGTGCCAGCAGCTTGTTTGAAGGGGGCGTCCTCTACGAGCAGTACTTC	CASSLFEGGVLYEQYF
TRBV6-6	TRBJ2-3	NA	TGTGCCAGCAGTTACAACCCCCCAGATACGCAGTATTTT	CASSYNPPDTQYF
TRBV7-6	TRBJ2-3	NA	TGTGCCAGCAGCCCCAGTCCAGTAGCAGATACGCAGTATTTT	CASSPSPVADTQYF
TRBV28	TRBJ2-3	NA	TGTGCCAGCGGAGCCTCTATAGCAAGTTTAGGCCGGGACGGCACAGATACGCAGTATTTT	CASGASIASLGRDGTDTQYF
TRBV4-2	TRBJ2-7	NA	TGTGCCAGCAGCCAAGAATCGATAGGTGGCTACGAGCAGTACTTC	CASSQESIGGYEQYF
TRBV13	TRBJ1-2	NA	TGTGCCAGCAGCTTCTTTGCAGAGTTCTATGGCTACACCTTC	CASSFFAEFYGYTF
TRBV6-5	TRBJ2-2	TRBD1	TGTGCCAGCAGCTGGGACAGGGGAGGGGCCGGGGAGCTGTTTTTT	CASSWDRGGAGELFF
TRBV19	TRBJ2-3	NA	TGTGCCAGTAGTAACGGCTACAACACAGATACGCAGTATTTT	CASSNGYNTDTQYF
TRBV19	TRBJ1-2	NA	TGTGCCAGTAGTATTCTTACTAACTATGGCTACACCTTC	CASSILTNYGYTF
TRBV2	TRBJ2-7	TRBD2	TGTGCCAGCCGTTGGGCGGGAGGCTCGGGCGAGCAGTACTTC	CASRWAGGSGEQYF